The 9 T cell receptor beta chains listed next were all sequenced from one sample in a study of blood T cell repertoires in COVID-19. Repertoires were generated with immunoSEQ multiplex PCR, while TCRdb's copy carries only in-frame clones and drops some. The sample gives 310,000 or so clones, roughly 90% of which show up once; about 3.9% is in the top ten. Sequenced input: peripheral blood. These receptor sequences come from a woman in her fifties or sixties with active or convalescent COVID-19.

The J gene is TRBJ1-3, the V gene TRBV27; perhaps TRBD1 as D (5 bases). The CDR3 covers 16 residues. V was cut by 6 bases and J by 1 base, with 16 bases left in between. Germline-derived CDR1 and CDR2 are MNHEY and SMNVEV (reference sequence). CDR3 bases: TGTGCCAGCAGCCCCCGGGGGATATTATCTGGAAACACCATATATTTT. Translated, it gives CASSPRGILSGNTIYF.

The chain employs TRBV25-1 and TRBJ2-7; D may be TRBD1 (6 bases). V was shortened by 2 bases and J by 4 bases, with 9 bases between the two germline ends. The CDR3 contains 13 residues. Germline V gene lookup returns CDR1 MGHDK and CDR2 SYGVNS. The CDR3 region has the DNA TGTGCCAGCAGTGAAGGGGGCTGGTACGAGCAGTACTTC. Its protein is CASSEGGWYEQYF.

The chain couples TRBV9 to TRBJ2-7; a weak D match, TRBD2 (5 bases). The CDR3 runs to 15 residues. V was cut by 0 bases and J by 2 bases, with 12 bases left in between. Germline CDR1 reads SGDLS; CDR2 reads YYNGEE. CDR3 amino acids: CASSVGRAPAYEQYF. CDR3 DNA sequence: TGTGCCAGCAGCGTAGGGCGGGCCCCAGCCTACGAGCAGTACTTC.

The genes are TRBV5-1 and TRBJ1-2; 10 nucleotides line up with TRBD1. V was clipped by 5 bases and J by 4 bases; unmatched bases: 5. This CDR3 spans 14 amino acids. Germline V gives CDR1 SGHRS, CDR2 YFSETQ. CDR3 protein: CASRSGQGVYGYTF. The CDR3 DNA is TGCGCCAGCAGATCCGGACAGGGGGTCTATGGCTACACCTTC. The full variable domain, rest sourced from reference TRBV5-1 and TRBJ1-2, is KAGVTQTPRYLIKTRGQQVTLSCSPISGHRSVSWYQQTPGQGLQFLFEYFSETQRNKGNFPGRFSGRQFSNSRSEMNVSTLELGDSALYLCASRSGQGVYGYTFGSGTRLTVV.

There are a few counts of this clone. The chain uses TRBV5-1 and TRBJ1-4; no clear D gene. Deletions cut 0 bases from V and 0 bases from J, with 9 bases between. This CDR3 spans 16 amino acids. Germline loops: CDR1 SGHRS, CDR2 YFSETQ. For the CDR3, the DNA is TGCGCCAGCAGCTTGGTTGCGGGTGCAACTAATGAAAAACTGTTTTTT. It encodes CASSLVAGATNEKLFF.

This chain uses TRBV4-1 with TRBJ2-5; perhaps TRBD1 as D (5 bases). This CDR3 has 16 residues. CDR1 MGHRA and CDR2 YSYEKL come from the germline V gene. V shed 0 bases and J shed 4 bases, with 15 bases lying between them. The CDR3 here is CASSQEDSLSGETQYF. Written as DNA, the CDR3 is TGCGCCAGCAGCCAAGAAGACAGCCTCTCGGGAGAGACCCAGTACTTC.

In DNA form, the CDR3 reads TGCGCCAGCTCCTCCGCCGAAGGGGAATGGACAGATACGCAGTATTTT. Its protein is CASSSAEGEWTDTQYF. The chain has TRBV5-1 and TRBJ2-3; D might be TRBD1 (5 bases). CDR3 size: 16 residues. Germline CDR1 is SGHRS and CDR2 is YFSETQ. The V end lost 7 bases, the J end lost 3 bases, and 21 bases lay between the germline ends.

The CDR3 reads CASSLASVLQETQYF. As DNA, the CDR3 is TGCGCCAGCAGCTTGGCCTCGGTCCTCCAAGAGACCCAGTACTTC. The rearrangement joins TRBV5-1 to TRBJ2-5; D is ambiguous. V dropped 0 bases and J dropped 1 base, with 10 bases sitting between them. The CDR3 totals 15 residues. In germline, CDR1 is SGHRS, CDR2 YFSETQ.

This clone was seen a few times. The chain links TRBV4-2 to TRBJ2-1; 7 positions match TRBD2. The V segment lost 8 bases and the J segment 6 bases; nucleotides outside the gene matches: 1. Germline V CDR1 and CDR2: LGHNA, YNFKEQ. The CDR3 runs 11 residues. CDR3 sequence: CASGRGNEQFF. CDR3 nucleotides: TGTGCCAGCGGGAGGGGCAATGAGCAGTTCTTC.